The rows below give T cell receptor beta chains drawn from one sample of a study of cytomegalovirus exposure and HLA in healthy donors. Sequencing was performed with immunoSEQ multiplex PCR; in TCRdb, only in-frame clones are kept and a portion is missing. The table lists about 130,000 clones, over 60% of them singletons, with 2.9% in the top ten. Sequenced sample: PBMCs. The source of these receptors is a human donor in good health. Each CDR3 is given with its conserved first and last residue. Fields, in order: J gene, D gene, clone size, V gene, CDR3 protein, CDR3 DNA. D genes are given only for firm matches. A row's size may be missing; if present it is once, few, many or a size class.

j_call: TRBJ2-1
d_call: TRBD2
clone_size: -
v_call: TRBV5-1
cdr3_aa: CASSLGLAGIANEQFF
cdr3_nt: TGCGCCAGCAGCTTGGGACTAGCGGGGATAGCAAATGAGCAGTTCTTC

j_call: TRBJ2-3
d_call: -
clone_size: -
v_call: TRBV7-2
cdr3_aa: CASRESGYPQYF
cdr3_nt: TGTGCCAGCAGGGAGTCCGGATACCCGCAGTATTTT

j_call: TRBJ2-6
d_call: TRBD2
clone_size: few
v_call: TRBV19
cdr3_aa: CASSTLASGGISGANVLTF
cdr3_nt: TGTGCCAGTAGTACCCTGGCTAGCGGGGGGATTTCTGGGGCCAACGTCCTGACTTTC

j_call: TRBJ2-2
d_call: -
clone_size: -
v_call: TRBV18
cdr3_aa: CASSPPPQARTRSTGELFF
cdr3_nt: TGTGCCAGCTCACCACCTCCCCAGGCGCGGACAAGGAGTACCGGGGAGCTGTTTTTT

j_call: TRBJ2-2
d_call: TRBD2
clone_size: -
v_call: TRBV7-3
cdr3_aa: CASSRSGGPGELFF
cdr3_nt: TGTGCCAGCTCCAGGAGCGGGGGGCCCGGGGAGCTGTTTTTT

j_call: TRBJ1-2
d_call: TRBD1
clone_size: -
v_call: TRBV19
cdr3_aa: CASSPPGQAPYGYTF
cdr3_nt: TGTGCCAGTAGTCCACCGGGACAGGCCCCCTATGGCTACACCTTC

j_call: TRBJ1-2
d_call: -
clone_size: -
v_call: TRBV19
cdr3_aa: CASTSVNYGYTF
cdr3_nt: TGTGCCAGTACCTCAGTTAACTATGGCTACACCTTC

j_call: TRBJ2-3
d_call: -
clone_size: once
v_call: TRBV7-9
cdr3_aa: CASSPPGSSKDTQYF
cdr3_nt: TGTGCCAGCAGCCCTCCCGGGTCCTCAAAAGATACGCAGTATTTT

j_call: TRBJ1-2
d_call: -
clone_size: few
v_call: TRBV28
cdr3_aa: CASSFAGVYGYTF
cdr3_nt: TGTGCCAGCAGCTTCGCGGGAGTCTATGGCTACACCTTC

j_call: TRBJ2-3
d_call: TRBD2
clone_size: -
v_call: TRBV7-7
cdr3_aa: CASSLGLAGYTDTQYF
cdr3_nt: TGTGCCAGCAGCTTAGGACTAGCGGGATACACAGATACGCAGTATTTT

j_call: TRBJ2-5
d_call: TRBD2
clone_size: once
v_call: TRBV5-8
cdr3_aa: CASSSAGGWETQYF
cdr3_nt: TGTGCCAGCAGCTCTGCGGGGGGCTGGGAGACCCAGTACTTC

j_call: TRBJ2-5
d_call: TRBD1
clone_size: -
v_call: TRBV28
cdr3_aa: CASSPLGEGGTKETQYF
cdr3_nt: TGTGCCAGCAGTCCCCTGGGGGAAGGGGGCACAAAAGAGACCCAGTACTTC

j_call: TRBJ2-1
d_call: TRBD2
clone_size: few
v_call: TRBV4-3
cdr3_aa: CASSQSGGFGEQFF
cdr3_nt: TGCGCCAGCAGCCAGTCGGGGGGATTTGGTGAGCAGTTCTTC

j_call: TRBJ1-2
d_call: TRBD1
clone_size: few
v_call: TRBV29-1
cdr3_aa: CSVITGETYGYTF
cdr3_nt: TGCAGCGTGATAACAGGGGAAACTTATGGCTACACCTTC

j_call: TRBJ2-1
d_call: TRBD2
clone_size: -
v_call: TRBV5-1
cdr3_aa: CASTISGNSNEQFF
cdr3_nt: TGCGCCAGCACTATAAGCGGGAACTCCAATGAGCAGTTCTTC

j_call: TRBJ1-1
d_call: -
clone_size: -
v_call: TRBV5-6
cdr3_aa: CASGLTALNTEAFF
cdr3_nt: TGTGCCAGCGGCTTGACAGCCCTGAACACTGAAGCTTTCTTT

j_call: TRBJ2-1
d_call: TRBD1
clone_size: -
v_call: TRBV30
cdr3_aa: CAWDRVGAEQFF
cdr3_nt: TGTGCCTGGGACAGGGTCGGGGCTGAGCAGTTCTTC

j_call: TRBJ1-4
d_call: -
clone_size: -
v_call: TRBV27
cdr3_aa: CASSLYLGADEKLFF
cdr3_nt: TGTGCCAGCAGTTTATATCTGGGGGCGGATGAAAAACTGTTTTTT

j_call: TRBJ2-5
d_call: TRBD2
clone_size: -
v_call: TRBV10-3
cdr3_aa: CAIGLSGGGQETQYF
cdr3_nt: TGTGCCATCGGACTTAGCGGGGGGGGACAAGAGACCCAGTACTTC

j_call: TRBJ2-1
d_call: TRBD1
clone_size: -
v_call: TRBV29-1
cdr3_aa: CSVEGGTGYNEQFF
cdr3_nt: TGCAGCGTTGAAGGCGGGACAGGGTACAATGAGCAGTTCTTC

j_call: TRBJ2-5
d_call: TRBD2
clone_size: -
v_call: TRBV6-5
cdr3_aa: CASSYSTGGVETQYF
cdr3_nt: TGTGCCAGCAGTTACTCGACCGGGGGGGTCGAGACCCAGTACTTC

j_call: TRBJ1-2
d_call: TRBD1
clone_size: -
v_call: TRBV28
cdr3_aa: CTSSLISGGTLYGYTF
cdr3_nt: TGTACCAGCAGTTTAATTTCAGGGGGCACTCTATATGGCTACACCTTC

j_call: TRBJ2-7
d_call: TRBD1
clone_size: -
v_call: TRBV19
cdr3_aa: CASSDGTGGYEQYF
cdr3_nt: TGTGCCAGTAGTGACGGGACAGGAGGTTACGAGCAGTACTTC

j_call: TRBJ2-1
d_call: TRBD2
clone_size: once
v_call: TRBV7-2
cdr3_aa: CASSLVGRGLGIRNEQFF
cdr3_nt: TGTGCCAGCAGCTTAGTGGGCCGAGGACTAGGCATTCGCAATGAGCAGTTCTTC

j_call: TRBJ2-1
d_call: -
clone_size: -
v_call: TRBV18
cdr3_aa: CASSPSAGRANEQFF
cdr3_nt: TGTGCCAGCTCACCGAGCGCGGGAAGGGCAAATGAGCAGTTCTTC

j_call: TRBJ2-3
d_call: TRBD1
clone_size: -
v_call: TRBV7-9
cdr3_aa: CSSTELGTGGADTQYF
cdr3_nt: TGTTCCAGCACCGAGTTGGGGACAGGGGGCGCAGATACGCAGTATTTT

j_call: TRBJ1-1
d_call: -
clone_size: -
v_call: TRBV27
cdr3_aa: CATTRRDTEAFF
cdr3_nt: TGTGCCACCACCCGGAGGGACACTGAAGCTTTCTTT